This T cell receptor beta chain was obtained from a study of shared clonotypes between healthy human individuals (TCRdb year 2020). With regard to the full study: The cohort included three men and a couple of women between 18 and 49 years of age. To estimate repertoire size and how much clonotypes are shared between individuals, the study performed deep sequencing of blood TCR repertoires from roughly five healthy adults. Different laboratories and diverse techniques were used to prepare libraries and sequence TCR repertoires, to increase sequencing depth and limit assay-specific biases. Leukapheresis yielded between about 0.85 and 9.5 billion PBMCs per donor. Beyond this particular receptor, the publication reports: Sampling was restricted to blood, and TCR repertoires in tissue are likely to differ from TCR repertoires in blood. Based on pairwise subsampling, the degree of clonotype sharing among donors was expected to be affected by sequencing depth. The genetic and exposure-history diversity represented was limited by the small number of donors.

According to the germline V gene, CDR1 reads MNHNS and CDR2 reads SASEGT. The CDR3 runs 17 amino acids, cysteine and phenylalanine included. The sequence is cut down to CDR3 DNA, 51 bases in frame from base 1. Donors were healthy HIV-negative adults with no recently reported acute infections or vaccinations. Only Caucasian adults living in Nashville, Tennessee, USA were represented among the donors. For unsorted samples, 70 million to 95 million PBMCs were counted, and genomic DNA was extracted using the QIAamp DNA Blood Mini kit. Blood was obtained by leukapheresis, after which PBMCs were separated by Ficoll-Histopaque density gradient centrifugation and cryopreserved in liquid nitrogen vapor phase. Using the deep immunoSEQ assay, multiplex PCR amplified TCR CDR3 regions from genomic DNA. Genomic DNA extracted from each cell subset was distributed evenly over all wells of several immunoSEQ 96-well plates, and each plate served as one replicate. For unsorted PBMC, 300 to 350 ng genomic DNA, equal to 25,000 to 35,000 T cell genomes, was loaded into each replicate PCR. Unsorted PBMC genomic DNA was sequenced across ten immunoSEQ deep assay plates. The purified libraries were quantified using a Qubit 3.0 fluorometer, sized with a Bioanalyzer 2100, and then quantified again using the KAPA Library Quantification kit. Every immunoSEQ 96-well plate was sequenced on a dedicated single-read 150-cycle Illumina NextSeq 550 flow cell. As for the authors' bioinformatics: Because only junctional sequences without quality scores were contained in the immunoSEQ output, filtering matching that applied to full-length reads could not be performed. To assign V/J genes and CDR3, sequences were annotated using PyIR, a Python wrapper for IgBLAST v1.9, with IMGT germline references. Any read was removed if the V/J assignment was weak (E-value above 1e-6), the CDR3 was missing, or the read contained stop codons, out-of-frame junctions, or ambiguous translated residues. V3J clonotypes were defined by identical inferred V gene, J gene, and CDR3 amino acid sequence. To compute the percentage overlap between repertoires, the number of shared unique clonotypes was divided by the size of the smaller repertoire. RTK rarefaction, the Chao1 estimator, and Recon v2.1 estimates of unobserved clonotypes were used to assess repertoire richness. TCRdb took this table from immuneACCESS and kept in-frame rearrangements with V and J called. Such tables lack part of the clones; where checked against another copy, unresolved V genes explain under half of the gap, and the rest is unexplained. The DNA was the basis for D and trimming; V, J and clone size are from that table. Counted in this sample were about 460,000 clones; about 74% of them appeared once. Around 12% of the sample goes to the ten largest clones.

Worth noting for this clone: Its antigen is unknown. The germline gene is not matched at one end of the junction; a read error may be the cause.

The chain links TRBV6-1 with TRBJ2-7; 10 middle bases align to TRBD2. The clonotype originates from a woman in her 40s in good health. Some clones in this sample may be carry-over from other donors' samples. The source material was PBMCs. The DNA is as follows: TGTGCCATCAGTGAGCCAGCTAGCGGGAGAGCTTCCTACGAGCAGTACTTC. It is translated as CAISEPASGRASYEQYF.